This T cell receptor beta chain was identified in a study of blood T cell repertoires in COVID-19. As processed by the authors: Amplification of reference gene primers provided the estimated nucleated cell counts. Repertoires were generated with immunoSEQ multiplex PCR, while TCRdb's copy carries only in-frame clones and drops some. V, J and clone size are those of that table, while D and trimming were read from the DNA. Altogether around 56,000 clones are present, roughly 70% being singletons, with the ten largest covering approximately 15%. This CDR3 has 12 amino acids. Trimming removed 2 bases from V and 2 bases from J, with 6 bases in between. Looked up from germline, CDR1 is GTSNPN and CDR2 is SVGIG (reference sequence).

Input material: peripheral blood. The sequence came from a woman aged 70-85 years with acute or convalescent COVID-19. The J gene is TRBJ2-5, the V gene TRBV30; the D is unclear. CDR3 protein: CAWSRTQETQYF. CDR3 DNA: TGTGCCTGGAGTCGAACACAAGAGACCCAGTACTTC.